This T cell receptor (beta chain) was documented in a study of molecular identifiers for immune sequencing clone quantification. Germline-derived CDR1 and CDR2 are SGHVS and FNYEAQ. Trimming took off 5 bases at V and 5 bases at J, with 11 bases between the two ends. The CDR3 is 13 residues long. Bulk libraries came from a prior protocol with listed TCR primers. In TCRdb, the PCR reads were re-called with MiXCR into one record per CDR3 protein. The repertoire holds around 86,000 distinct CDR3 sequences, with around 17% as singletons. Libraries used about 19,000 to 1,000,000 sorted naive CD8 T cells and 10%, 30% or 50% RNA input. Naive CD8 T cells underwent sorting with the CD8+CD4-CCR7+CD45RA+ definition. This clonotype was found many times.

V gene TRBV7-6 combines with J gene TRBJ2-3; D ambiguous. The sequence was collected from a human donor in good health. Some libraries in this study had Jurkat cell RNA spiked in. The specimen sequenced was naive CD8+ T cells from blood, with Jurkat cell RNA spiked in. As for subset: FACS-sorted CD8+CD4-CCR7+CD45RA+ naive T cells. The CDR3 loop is CASSHGRIDTQYF. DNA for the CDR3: TGTGCCAGCAGCCACGGACGGATAGATACGCAGTATTTT.